Listed below are T cell receptor beta chains from one sample, sequenced in a study of CD8 T cell repertoires and HIV-1 epitope variants. This table comes from immunoSEQ multiplex PCR, and its TCRdb copy is limited to in-frame clones, with some not included. This sample has roughly 100,000 clones; approximately 70% occur once, and the top ten carry around 24%. Input material: uncultured baseline CD8+ T cells from peripheral blood mononuclear cells (PBMCs). These receptors were obtained from a male donor with HIV. Each CDR3 is given with its conserved first and last residue. D genes are given only for firm matches. Where a row states a size, it is once, few, many or the class of an expanded clone; other rows omit it.

NA 14 NA TRBJ1-2 TRBV6-5 TGTGCCAGCAGGATTGGCGGGGGAAGGTATGGCTACACCTTC CASRIGGGRYGYTF
TRBD1 15 NA TRBJ1-5 TRBV30 TGTGCCTGGAGTCAGGACAGGGCGGGCAATCAGCCCCAGCATTTT CAWSQDRAGNQPQHF
TRBD2 16 NA TRBJ2-5 TRBV27 TGTGCCAGCAGTTCCCTCCGCGGGAGGAGCCTAGAGACCCAGTACTTC CASSSLRGRSLETQYF
TRBD1 15 NA TRBJ2-3 TRBV7-6 TGTGCCAGCAGCTTAATCCGGGGACAGACAGATACGCAGTATTTT CASSLIRGQTDTQYF
TRBD2 12 NA TRBJ2-7 TRBV27 TGTGCCAGCATCGGGGGGGACTACGAGCAGTACTTC CASIGGDYEQYF
TRBD1 15 few TRBJ2-2 TRBV2 TGTGCCAGCAAAGGCGGACAGGGGTCCCTCGGGGAGCTGTTTTTT CASKGGQGSLGELFF
NA 13 NA TRBJ1-2 TRBV7-9 TGTGCCAGCAGTCCGGCGGGGATTTATGGCTACACCTTC CASSPAGIYGYTF
TRBD1 15 NA TRBJ1-5 TRBV6-1 TGTGCCAGCAGTGAAGTGGGACAGGGGGCTCAGCCCCAGCATTTT CASSEVGQGAQPQHF
NA 15 NA TRBJ2-1 TRBV6-4 TGTGCCAGCAGTGAGGAGGCGGGACCCTACAATGAGCAGTTCTTC CASSEEAGPYNEQFF
NA 11 NA TRBJ2-1 TRBV20-1 TGCAGTGCTAGAGATACGTATGAGCAGTTCTTC CSARDTYEQFF
NA 15 NA TRBJ2-2 TRBV6-5 TGTGCCGGCAGTTATACCGGAGCTAACACCGGGGAGCTGTTTTTT CAGSYTGANTGELFF
NA 14 NA TRBJ2-1 TRBV18 TGTGCCAGCTCACCTATCGGTAGCGACAATGAGCAGTTCTTC CASSPIGSDNEQFF
NA 14 NA TRBJ2-3 TRBV10-3 TGTGCCATCAGGGGTGGGGTCGACACAGATACGCAGTATTTT CAIRGGVDTDTQYF
TRBD1 14 medium-sized TRBJ1-5 TRBV6-5 TGTGCCACATCAGGGGGCGTTCGCAATCAGCCCCAGCATTTT CATSGGVRNQPQHF
NA 13 NA TRBJ1-5 TRBV7-2 TGTGCCAGCAGCGAGGCAATGGGTCCGCCCCAGCATTTT CASSEAMGPPQHF
NA 14 few TRBJ2-7 TRBV18 TGTGCCAGCTCACCGGCAGGTGTTGGCTACGAGCAGTACTTC CASSPAGVGYEQYF
NA 15 NA TRBJ1-6 TRBV7-2 TGTGCCAGCAGCTTAGAGGGCTCCTATAATTCACCCCTCCACTTT CASSLEGSYNSPLHF
NA 15 NA TRBJ1-1 TRBV5-4 TGTGCCAGCAGCCGCGAGGGGACAATAACCACTGAAGCTTTCTTT CASSREGTITTEAFF
NA 15 NA TRBJ2-1 TRBV4-2 TGTGCCAGCAGCCAAGATGAGGGCCCGCACAATGAGCAGTTCTTC CASSQDEGPHNEQFF
NA 14 NA TRBJ1-4 TRBV5-4 TGTGCCAGCAGCTTCGACGCAACTAATGAAAAACTGTTTTTT CASSFDATNEKLFF
TRBD1 15 once TRBJ2-1 TRBV18 TGTGCCAGCTCACCAGAGGGGGCGATCTACAATGAGCAGTTCTTC CASSPEGAIYNEQFF
NA 12 NA TRBJ1-1 TRBV30 TGTGCCTGGAGTGTACCCCAAGGATCGGCTTTCTTT CAWSVPQGSAFF
TRBD1 13 NA TRBJ1-5 TRBV2 TGTGCCAGTGACAGGGGTAGCAATCAGCCCCAGCATTTT CASDRGSNQPQHF
NA 14 NA TRBJ2-5 TRBV19 TGTGCCAGTAGGATGAGACGGGAGTCGGAGACCCAGTACTTC CASRMRRESETQYF
NA 15 NA TRBJ2-7 TRBV7-2 TGTGCCAGCAGTCTCACGGGGGACACTACCTACGAGCAGTACTTC CASSLTGDTTYEQYF
NA 12 few TRBJ1-2 TRBV2 TGTGCCAGCAGTCCTCCCGACCGTGACTACACCTTC CASSPPDRDYTF
TRBD2 16 NA TRBJ2-2 TRBV28 TGTGCCAGCAGTTTAGGGCTAGCGGGAGGTGTCGGGGAGCTGTTTTTT CASSLGLAGGVGELFF
NA 15 once TRBJ2-7 TRBV7-2 TGTGCCAGCAGTTTGTTGGCAGGGGTGGACTACGAGCAGTACTTC CASSLLAGVDYEQYF
TRBD2 15 NA TRBJ2-7 TRBV7-6 TGTGCCAGCAGCGGACTAGCGGGAGGGCTCACAGAGCAGTACTTC CASSGLAGGLTEQYF
NA 16 NA TRBJ2-2 TRBV5-4 TGTGCCAGCAGCTTGGCACGGAGGGGGCGCACCGGGGAGCTGTTTTTT CASSLARRGRTGELFF
NA 15 NA TRBJ2-3 TRBV7-9 TGTGCCAGCAGCTTATACGCGGCGAGAATAGATACGCAGTATTTT CASSLYAARIDTQYF
NA 13 few TRBJ2-5 TRBV29-1 TGCAGCGTTGAACCCGTAGCCAAAGAGACCCAGTACTTC CSVEPVAKETQYF
NA 17 NA TRBJ2-5 TRBV28 TGTGCCAGCAGTTCTCGGCCGGGGGCTAGCCCTCAGGAGACCCAGTACTTC CASSSRPGASPQETQYF
NA 16 NA TRBJ1-6 TRBV9 TGTGCCAGCAGCGTAGACCAACAGATCTATAATTCACCCCTCCACTTT CASSVDQQIYNSPLHF
NA 16 NA TRBJ1-1 TRBV14 TGTGCCAGCAGCCAAGCCCTCGGTCATGTGGACACTGAAGCTTTCTTT CASSQALGHVDTEAFF
NA 13 NA TRBJ1-1 TRBV5-6 TGTGCCAGCAGCTTGGGCAGTTTGCCTATGGCTTTCTTT CASSLGSLPMAFF
TRBD1 16 NA TRBJ2-1 TRBV7-3 TGTGCCAGCAGCACCCGGGACAGACCGTCCTACAATGAGCAGTTCTTC CASSTRDRPSYNEQFF
TRBD1 16 NA TRBJ1-2 TRBV6-1 TGTGCCAGCAGTGAAGCCCCGGGACAGGCTAACTATGGCTACACCTTC CASSEAPGQANYGYTF
NA 13 NA TRBJ2-1 TRBV19 TGTGCCAGTACCGCTAGCTCCAACAATGAGCAGTTCTTC CASTASSNNEQFF
NA 14 NA TRBJ1-1 TRBV7-2 TGTGCCAGCAGCCGACACAAGGCGAACACTGAAGCTTTCTTT CASSRHKANTEAFF
NA 16 NA TRBJ1-3 TRBV9 TGTGCCAGCGGGAAGGCGGCACCTACTTCTGGAAACACCATATATTTT CASGKAAPTSGNTIYF
TRBD1 14 NA TRBJ2-1 TRBV7-2 TGTGCCAGCAGCTACACAGGGGTTTCCCATGAGCAGTTCTTC CASSYTGVSHEQFF
NA 16 NA TRBJ2-1 TRBV5-1 TGCGCCAGCAGCTTGGCCGGGGTAGGGGAATACAATGAGCAGTTCTTC CASSLAGVGEYNEQFF
NA 17 NA TRBJ2-3 TRBV12-5 TGTGCTAGTGGTTTAACGGGCGGCTCCCCCCGCACAGATACGCAGTATTTT CASGLTGGSPRTDTQYF
NA 12 once TRBJ1-1 TRBV28 TGTGCCAGCAGTTTAAACGTGGTTGAAGCTTTCTTT CASSLNVVEAFF
TRBD1 16 NA TRBJ1-2 TRBV7-9 TGTGCCAGCAGCTTAAGTTCGTCGACAGGGGGCTATGGCTACACCTTC CASSLSSSTGGYGYTF
NA 11 once TRBJ2-1 TRBV19 TGTGCCAGTAGTACGGAGGTCAAGCAGTTCTTC CASSTEVKQFF
NA 12 NA TRBJ2-3 TRBV6-5 TGTGCCAGCAGTCAAACCACAGATACGCAGTATTTT CASSQTTDTQYF
TRBD1 12 NA TRBJ2-5 TRBV6-5 TGTGCCAGCCTAGACAGGGGAAAGACCCAGTACTTC CASLDRGKTQYF
TRBD1 16 NA TRBJ1-3 TRBV18 TGTGCCAGCTCACCAACGGGGACAGCCTCTGGAAACACCATATATTTT CASSPTGTASGNTIYF
NA 13 NA TRBJ2-7 TRBV7-2 TGTGCCAGCAGCTTAGAAACAGGGAGCGAGCAGTACTTC CASSLETGSEQYF
NA 13 NA TRBJ1-5 TRBV9 TGTGCCAGCAGCCCCGGCGGGGGTCAGCCCCAGCATTTT CASSPGGGQPQHF
NA 17 NA TRBJ1-1 TRBV11-2 TGTGCCAGCAGCTTAGTAAGGATTGGGATGCGGGACACTGAAGCTTTCTTT CASSLVRIGMRDTEAFF
NA 16 NA TRBJ2-3 TRBV9 TGTGCCAGCAGCGTAGGAGGGGGGGCTAGCACAGATACGCAGTATTTT CASSVGGGASTDTQYF
NA 14 NA TRBJ1-2 TRBV4-2 TGTGCCAGCAGCTTGGTGAGGGGGAATTATGGCTACACCTTC CASSLVRGNYGYTF